These 21 T cell receptor beta chains were all obtained from the same sample, sequenced in a study of blood T cell repertoires in COVID-19. Profiling relied on immunoSEQ multiplex PCR, and the TCRdb table lists in-frame clones only, not all of them. Of fewer than 130,000 clones detected, approximately 84% appear once; the ten largest clones hold 2% to 2.5%. Material: peripheral blood. Source of these receptors: a human donor in a cohort sampled during active COVID-19.

The chain recombines TRBV9 with TRBJ2-4, with D maybe TRBD2 (7 bases). The CDR3 is 15 amino acids. Trimming took 0 bases from V and 9 from J, leaving 16 bases between them. Germline values: CDR1 SGDLS, CDR2 YYNGEE. The CDR3 reads CASSVAGGGGSIQYF. Here the CDR3 DNA reads TGTGCCAGCAGCGTAGCGGGGGGCGGAGGAAGCATTCAGTACTTC.

This clone showed up just a few times. J is TRBJ2-7 and V is TRBV7-2; D unresolved. V was shortened by 1 base and J by 4 bases, with 8 bases between the two germline ends. The CDR3 spans 13 residues. The germline CDR1 and CDR2 sequences are SGHTA and FQGNSA. CDR3 loop: CASSLDRFYEQYF. DNA for the CDR3: TGTGCCAGCAGCTTAGACAGATTTTACGAGCAGTACTTC.

The chain joins TRBV28 to TRBJ2-1; D possibly corresponds to TRBD2 (6 bases). CDR1 and CDR2 from the germline V gene are MDHEN and SYDVKM. The length of the CDR3 is 16 residues. The V and J ends lost 6 bases and 0 bases respectively, with 15 bases between them. In DNA form, the CDR3 reads TGTGCCAGCAGGTCTGGGGGTAGCGGCTCCTACAATGAGCAGTTCTTC. Amino acid sequence: CASRSGGSGSYNEQFF.

The V call is TRBV10-3, the J call TRBJ1-1; TRBD1 might be the D (5 bases). The CDR3 has 14 amino acids. Trimming stripped 2 bases from V and 3 bases from J, with 10 bases between. Germline CDR1 and CDR2: ENHRY and SYGVKD. CDR3 DNA sequence: TGTGCCATCAGTGAGAGGGTACAGGACACTGAAGCTTTCTTT. It yields the protein CAISERVQDTEAFF.

The chain uses TRBV30 and TRBJ1-2; 8 positions agree with TRBD1. Germline assignment: CDR1 GTSNPN and CDR2 SVGIG (reference sequence). J lost 3 bases, V lost 2 bases, and 11 bases had no gene match. This CDR3 spans 16 amino acids. The CDR3 DNA reads TGTGCCTGGAGTTTTGGGTTGGGACAGGCGCACTATGGCTACACCTTC. This encodes CAWSFGLGQAHYGYTF. The whole variable domain, remainder taken from reference TRBV30 and TRBJ1-2, is SQTIHQWPATLVQPVGSPLSLECTVEGTSNPNLYWYRQAAGRGLQLLFYSVGIGQISSEVPQNLSASRPQDRQFILSSKKLLLSDSGFYLCAWSFGLGQAHYGYTFGSGTRLTVV.

The chain employs TRBV5-1 and TRBJ1-1; 10 positions agree with TRBD1. CDR1 is SGHRS, CDR2 YFSETQ, per germline. J was trimmed by 0 bases and V by 3 bases; bases with no gene match: 2. The CDR3 contains 15 residues. The CDR3 bases are TGCGCCAGCAGCTGGGGGACAGGGGTGAACACTGAAGCTTTCTTT. Residues: CASSWGTGVNTEAFF.

This clone turned up a few times. V gene TRBV7-2 combines with J gene TRBJ2-7, with no clear D. The V and J ends lost 2 bases and 4 bases respectively, with 15 bases between them. CDR3 length: 15 amino acids. Per germline, CDR1 SGHTA and CDR2 FQGNSA. In DNA, the CDR3 is TGTGCCAGCAGCTTAACAATCTTTCCCCAATACGAGCAGTACTTC. It is translated as CASSLTIFPQYEQYF. Supplemented by reference TRBV7-2 and TRBJ2-7, the full variable domain reads GAGVSQSPSNKVTEKGKDVELRCDPISGHTALYWYRQSLGQGLEFLIYFQGNSAPDKSGLPSDRFSAERTGGSVSTLTIQRTQQEDSAVYLCASSLTIFPQYEQYFGPGTRLTVT.

In the case of this clone: Mismatch with germline at one junction end may stem from a read error. This chain joins TRBV29-1 and TRBJ2-3; the match to TRBD2 covers 13 bases. From germline, CDR1 is SQVTM and CDR2 ANQGSEA. The CDR3 is 15 amino acids. CDR3: CSVEGLAGVSDTQYF. CDR3 DNA sequence: TGCAGCGTGGAAGGACTAGCGGGAGTCTCAGATACGCAGTATTTT.

This chain connects TRBV4-1 to TRBJ2-7; 12 bases are shared with TRBD2. The CDR3 runs 16 residues. Trimming removed 3 bases from V and 3 bases from J; junction bases left unmatched: 6. Germline V lookup: CDR1 MGHRA, CDR2 YSYEKL. The CDR3 nucleotides read TGCGCCAGCAGCCAGTCGACTAGCGGGGGAATCTACGAGCAGTACTTC. This codes for CASSQSTSGGIYEQYF.

The chain recombines TRBV12-5 with TRBJ2-5, with 8 bases fitting TRBD1. The CDR3 totals 15 residues. Germline loops: CDR1 LGHNT, CDR2 FRNRAP. V dropped 5 bases and J dropped 6; count of bases not matched to a gene: 11. The CDR3 coding sequence is TGTGCTAGTGGTCTAGGACAGGGAAACATGAAGACCCAGTACTTC. Encoded protein: CASGLGQGNMKTQYF.

The CDR3 bases are TGCGCCAGCAGCTTGGGAGGGAGCTCCCCCTCGGGGAATGAGCAGTTCTTC. Translation: CASSLGGSSPSGNEQFF. The chain employs TRBV5-1 and TRBJ2-1, with D tentatively TRBD2 (5 bases). Between the trimmed V and J ends, which lost 0 bases and 7 bases, there was a span of 20 bases. Germline CDR1 reads SGHRS; CDR2 reads YFSETQ. The CDR3 covers 17 residues.

The CDR3: CASSQDHVTRVGGYTF. The CDR3 region has the DNA TGCGCCAGCAGCCAAGATCATGTAACGAGGGTTGGCGGCTACACCTTC. The genes are TRBV4-3 and TRBJ1-2, with D unclear. In germline, CDR1 is LGHNA, CDR2 YSLEER. The CDR3 totals 16 residues. V lost 0 bases and J lost 8, with 19 bases in between.

V usage is TRBV4-1 and J usage is TRBJ2-5; possible D gene TRBD2, 5 bases. The CDR3 is 15 amino acids. Deletions cut 0 bases from V and 3 bases from J, with 11 bases between. The germline gives CDR1 MGHRA, CDR2 YSYEKL. The CDR3 sequence: CASSQDGLGEETQYF. The CDR3, as DNA: TGCGCCAGCAGCCAAGATGGATTGGGAGAAGAGACCCAGTACTTC.

V is TRBV7-9 and J is TRBJ1-5; 9 bases are shared with TRBD1. After removal of 4 bases from V and 0 bases from J, the junction contained 7 bases not matched to a gene. The CDR3 covers 17 residues. CDR1 and CDR2 from the germline V gene are SEHNR and FQNEAQ (reference sequence). CDR3 loop: CASSSTGGYGSNQPQHF. The CDR3, as DNA: TGTGCCAGCAGCTCCACAGGGGGCTATGGTAGCAATCAGCCCCAGCATTTT.

This chain links TRBV24-1 with TRBJ2-7, with 8 nucleotides matching TRBD1. With 12 bases clipped from V and 3 bases from J, the junction kept 24 bases outside the gene matches. Per the germline V gene, CDR1 is KGHDR and CDR2 is SFDVKD. CDR3 length: 18 amino acids. CDR3 sequence (DNA): TGTGCCGTCTGGGTTAGGGTCGGACAGGGAAATCGGGACTACGAGCAGTACTTC. Translated, it gives CAVWVRVGQGNRDYEQYF.

The V call is TRBV9, the J call TRBJ1-5; tentatively, D is TRBD1 (5 bases). CDR3 length: 16 residues. From germline, CDR1 is SGDLS and CDR2 YYNGEE. V was cut by 2 bases and J by 5 bases, with 17 bases left in between. The CDR3, as DNA: TGTGCCAGCAGCGTCGGCCCAGGGTCGATTGATCAGCCCCAGCATTTT. Translating it yields CASSVGPGSIDQPQHF.

The chain couples TRBV4-1 to TRBJ2-1; 13 bases line up with TRBD2. The J segment lost 9 bases and the V segment lost 2 bases, leaving 7 bases of the junction unmatched. This CDR3 has 16 amino acids. Germline CDR1 MGHRA, CDR2 YSYEKL. The CDR3 DNA reads as TGCGCCAGCAGCCAACTACTAGCGGGAGGGGTGGTTGAGCAGTTCTTC. This codes for CASSQLLAGGVVEQFF.

The genes are TRBV5-4 and TRBJ2-1, with D possibly being TRBD1 (6 bases). The V gene's germline CDR1 is SGHNT and CDR2 YYREEE (reference sequence). CDR3 size: 16 residues. Trimming removed 0 bases from V and 5 bases from J, with 15 bases in between. The CDR3 is CASSLGGLAINNEQFF. The CDR3 DNA reads TGTGCCAGCAGCTTGGGGGGGCTCGCAATAAACAATGAGCAGTTCTTC.

The chain couples TRBV9 to TRBJ2-7; a possible D gene is TRBD1 (6 bases). Trimming stripped 5 bases from V and 2 bases from J, with 17 bases between. The germline V gene has CDR1 SGDLS and CDR2 YYNGEE. This CDR3 region has 15 residues. This CDR3 reads CASSPESSGAYEQYF. The CDR3 coding sequence is TGTGCCAGCAGTCCTGAGTCGTCAGGGGCCTACGAGCAGTACTTC.

The rearrangement links TRBV20-1 to TRBJ1-2; 7 positions match TRBD1. Germline CDR1 reads DFQATT; CDR2 reads SNEGSKA (reference sequence). The ends lost 5 bases at V and 6 bases at J; junction bases unmatched: 3. This CDR3 spans 11 amino acids. CDR3 region: CSAYRGHGYTF. The DNA of the CDR3 is TGCAGTGCTTACAGGGGACATGGCTACACCTTC.

CDR3 in DNA: TGTGCCTCTGCCCTCTTGACTAGCGGGGTGGAGACCCAGTACTTC. This gives the protein CASALLTSGVETQYF. The V call is TRBV2, the J call TRBJ2-5, with 11 bases aligning to TRBD2. J gave up 5 bases and V 11 bases, and 13 bases lay outside the gene matches. Germline CDR1 reads SNHLY; CDR2 reads FYNNEI. CDR3 size: 15 residues. The full variable domain, rest sourced from reference TRBV2 and TRBJ2-5, is EPEVTQTPSHQVTQMGQEVILRCVPISNHLYFYWYRQILGQKVEFLVSFYNNEISEKSEIFDDQFSVERPDGSNFTLKIRSTKLEDSAMYFCASALLTSGVETQYFGPGTRLLVL.